One T cell receptor (beta chain) is described in this entry. What it binds is unknown. This sample is drawn from a study of T cells expressing NK-cell markers. Study-wide background: The TCR beta repertoires were obtained from sorted CD3+CD56+NKG2C+, CD3+CD56+NKG2C- and CD3+CD56-NKG2C+ T cells. Just one sequenced donor of eight was HCMV-seronegative, while seven were seropositive. Overall study findings and caveats: The CD3+CD56-NKG2C+ fraction was also led by these clonotypes in a handful of donors.

The authors generated TCR beta cDNA through 5'RACE template switching with UMIs. TCRdb reprocessed the 5' RACE reads and stores each CDR3 protein as one record, lacking DNA. The repertoire table contains under 600,000 distinct CDR3 sequences. From germline, CDR1 is SGHDT and CDR2 YYEEEE. The CDR3 runs 17 residues. The chain uses TRBV5-6 and TRBJ2-2; TCRdb gives TRBD1 as the D gene, but with no DNA this cannot be confirmed. The sample consisted of blood T cells: a sorted CD56 or NKG2C T cell subset, CD4+ or CD8+ T cells, or bulk PBMC T cells (not recorded which). This receptor was taken from a woman between 50 and 59 years old in good health. This CDR3 reads CASSLEFRTGRNGELFF.